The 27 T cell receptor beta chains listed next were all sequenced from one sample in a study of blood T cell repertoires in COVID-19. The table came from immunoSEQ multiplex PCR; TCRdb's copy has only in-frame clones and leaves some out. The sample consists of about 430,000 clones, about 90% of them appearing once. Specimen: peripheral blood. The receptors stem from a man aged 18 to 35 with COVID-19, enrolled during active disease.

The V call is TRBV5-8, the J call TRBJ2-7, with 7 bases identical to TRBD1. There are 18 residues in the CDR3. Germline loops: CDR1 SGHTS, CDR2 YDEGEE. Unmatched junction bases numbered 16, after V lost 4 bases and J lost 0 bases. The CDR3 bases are TGTGCCAGCAGCGTCGGAAGGGGGCTGGCCCTTCTCTCCTACGAGCAGTACTTC. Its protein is CASSVGRGLALLSYEQYF.

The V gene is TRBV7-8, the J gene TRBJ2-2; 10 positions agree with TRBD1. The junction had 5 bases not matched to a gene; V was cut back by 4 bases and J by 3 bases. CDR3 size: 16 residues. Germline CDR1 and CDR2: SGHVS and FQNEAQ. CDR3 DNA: TGTGCCAGCAGCTCCCCCGGGACAGGGGACACCGGGGAGCTGTTTTTT. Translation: CASSSPGTGDTGELFF.

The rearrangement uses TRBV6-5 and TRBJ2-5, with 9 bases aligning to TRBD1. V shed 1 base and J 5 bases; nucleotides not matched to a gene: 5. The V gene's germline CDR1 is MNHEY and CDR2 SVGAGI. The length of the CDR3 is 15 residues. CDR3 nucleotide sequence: TGTGCCAGCAGTTACTTGGGACAGGGTGGGGAGACCCAGTACTTC. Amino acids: CASSYLGQGGETQYF.

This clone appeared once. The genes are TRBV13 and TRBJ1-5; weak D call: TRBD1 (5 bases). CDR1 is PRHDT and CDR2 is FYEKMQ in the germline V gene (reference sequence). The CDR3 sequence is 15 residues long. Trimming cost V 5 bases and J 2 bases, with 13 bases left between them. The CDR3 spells CASSPRGFGNQPQHF. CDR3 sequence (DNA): TGTGCCAGCAGCCCTAGGGGTTTTGGCAATCAGCCCCAGCATTTT.

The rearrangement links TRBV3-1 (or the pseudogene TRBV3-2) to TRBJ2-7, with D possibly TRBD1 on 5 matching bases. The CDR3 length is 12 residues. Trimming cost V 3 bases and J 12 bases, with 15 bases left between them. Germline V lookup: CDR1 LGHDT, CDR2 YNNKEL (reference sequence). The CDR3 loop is CASSQADTDRYF. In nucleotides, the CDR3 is TGTGCCAGCAGCCAGGCGGACACCGATAGGTACTTC.

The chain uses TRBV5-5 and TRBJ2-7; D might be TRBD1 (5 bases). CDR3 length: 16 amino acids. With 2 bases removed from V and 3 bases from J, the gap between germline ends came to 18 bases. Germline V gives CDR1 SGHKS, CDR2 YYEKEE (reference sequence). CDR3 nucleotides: TGTGCCAGCAGCTTAATACTGAGGACAAGGGGCTACGAGCAGTACTTC. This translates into CASSLILRTRGYEQYF.

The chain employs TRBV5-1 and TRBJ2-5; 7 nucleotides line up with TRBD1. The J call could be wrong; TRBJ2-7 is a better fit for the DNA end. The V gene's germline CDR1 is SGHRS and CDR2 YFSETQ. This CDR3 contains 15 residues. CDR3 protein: CASSQPSGTVYEQYF. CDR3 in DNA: TGCGCCAGCAGCCAGCCCTCCGGGACAGTCTACGAGCAGTACTTC.

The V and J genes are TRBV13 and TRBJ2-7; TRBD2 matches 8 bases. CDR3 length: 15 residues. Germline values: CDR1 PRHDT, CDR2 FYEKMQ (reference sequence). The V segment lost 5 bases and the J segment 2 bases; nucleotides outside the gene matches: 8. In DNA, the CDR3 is TGTGCCAGCAGCAGCAGCGGGAGATCCGCCTACGAGCAGTACTTC. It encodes CASSSSGRSAYEQYF.

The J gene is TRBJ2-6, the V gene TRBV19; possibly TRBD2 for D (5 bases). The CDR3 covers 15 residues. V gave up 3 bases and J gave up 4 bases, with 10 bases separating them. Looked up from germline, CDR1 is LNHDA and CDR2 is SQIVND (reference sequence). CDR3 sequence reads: CASSIGGGGANVLTF. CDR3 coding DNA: TGTGCCAGTAGTATTGGAGGAGGCGGGGCCAACGTCCTGACTTTC.

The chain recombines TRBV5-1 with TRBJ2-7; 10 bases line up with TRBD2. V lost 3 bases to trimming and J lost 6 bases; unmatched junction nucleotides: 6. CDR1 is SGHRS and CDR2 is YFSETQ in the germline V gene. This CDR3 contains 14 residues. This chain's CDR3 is CASSSAGGEVEQYF. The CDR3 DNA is TGCGCCAGCAGCTCAGCGGGAGGGGAAGTCGAGCAGTACTTC.

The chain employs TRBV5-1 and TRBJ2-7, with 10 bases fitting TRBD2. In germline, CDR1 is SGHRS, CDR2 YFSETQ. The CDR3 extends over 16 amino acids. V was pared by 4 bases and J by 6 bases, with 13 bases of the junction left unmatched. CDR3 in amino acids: CASSPGPGLAIPEQYF. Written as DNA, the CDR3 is TGCGCCAGCAGCCCCGGGCCGGGACTAGCGATCCCCGAGCAGTACTTC.

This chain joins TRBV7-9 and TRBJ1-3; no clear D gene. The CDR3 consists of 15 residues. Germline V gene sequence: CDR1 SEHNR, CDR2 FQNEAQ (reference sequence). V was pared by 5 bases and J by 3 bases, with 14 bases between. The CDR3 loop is CASSEARAGGNTIYF. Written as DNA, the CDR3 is TGTGCCAGCAGCGAAGCGCGGGCAGGTGGAAACACCATATATTTT.

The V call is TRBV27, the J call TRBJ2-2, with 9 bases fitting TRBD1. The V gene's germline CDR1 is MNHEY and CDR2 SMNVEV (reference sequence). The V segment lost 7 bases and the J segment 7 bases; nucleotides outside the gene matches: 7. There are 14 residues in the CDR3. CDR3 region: CASTRDRVGGELFF. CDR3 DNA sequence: TGTGCCAGCACCAGGGACAGGGTAGGCGGGGAGCTGTTTTTT.

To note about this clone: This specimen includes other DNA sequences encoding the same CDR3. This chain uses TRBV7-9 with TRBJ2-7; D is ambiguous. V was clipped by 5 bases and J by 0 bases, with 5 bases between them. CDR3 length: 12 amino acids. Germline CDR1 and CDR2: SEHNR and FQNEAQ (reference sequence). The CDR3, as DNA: TGTGCCAGCAGCCTAACCTCCTACGAGCAGTACTTC. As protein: CASSLTSYEQYF. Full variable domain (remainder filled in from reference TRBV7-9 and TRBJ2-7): DTGVSQNPRHKITKRGQNVTFRCDPISEHNRLYWYRQTLGQGPEFLTYFQNEAQLEKSRLLSDRFSAERPKGSFSTLEIQRTEQGDSAMYLCASSLTSYEQYFGPGTRLTVT.

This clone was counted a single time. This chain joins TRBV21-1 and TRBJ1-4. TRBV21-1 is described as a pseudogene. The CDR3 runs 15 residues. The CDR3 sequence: CASSKDYSWREKLFF. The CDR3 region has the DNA TGTGCCAGCAGCAAAGATTACAGCTGGAGGGAAAAACTGTTTTTT.

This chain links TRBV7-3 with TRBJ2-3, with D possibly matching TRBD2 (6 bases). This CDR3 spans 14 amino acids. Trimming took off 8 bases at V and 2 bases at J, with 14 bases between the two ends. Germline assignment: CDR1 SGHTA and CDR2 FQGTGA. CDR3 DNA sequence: TGTGCCAGCCGACGGGACTCCTACACAGATACGCAGTATTTT. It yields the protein CASRRDSYTDTQYF.

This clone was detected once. Here the CDR3 DNA reads TGTGCCAGCAGTTCTCCTAGCGGGGTCGACGAGCAGTACTTC. It translates to CASSSPSGVDEQYF. The V and J genes are TRBV6-2 or TRBV6-3 and TRBJ2-7, with 9 bases aligning to TRBD2. This CDR3 is 14 amino acids long. Germline V gene data show CDR1 as MNHEY and CDR2 as SVGEGT. Trimming removed 4 bases from V and 5 bases from J; junction bases left unmatched: 6.

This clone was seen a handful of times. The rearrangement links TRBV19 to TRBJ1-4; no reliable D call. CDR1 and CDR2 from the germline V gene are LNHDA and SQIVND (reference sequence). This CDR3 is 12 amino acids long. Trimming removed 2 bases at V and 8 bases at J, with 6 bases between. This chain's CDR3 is CASSISLEKLFF. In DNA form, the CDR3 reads TGTGCCAGTAGTATATCTTTAGAAAAACTGTTTTTT.

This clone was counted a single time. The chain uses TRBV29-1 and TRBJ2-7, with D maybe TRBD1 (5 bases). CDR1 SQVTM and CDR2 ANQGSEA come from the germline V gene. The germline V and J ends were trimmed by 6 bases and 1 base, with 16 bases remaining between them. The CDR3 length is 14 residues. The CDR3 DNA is TGCAGCGTAACCCAGACAGCCCGATCCTACGAGCAGTACTTC. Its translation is CSVTQTARSYEQYF.

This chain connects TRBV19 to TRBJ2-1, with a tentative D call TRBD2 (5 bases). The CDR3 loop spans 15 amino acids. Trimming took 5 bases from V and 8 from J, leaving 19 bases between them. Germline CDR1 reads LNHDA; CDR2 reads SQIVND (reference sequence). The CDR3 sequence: CASSVGLAPVYEQFF. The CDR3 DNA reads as TGTGCCAGTAGTGTCGGCCTAGCCCCTGTCTATGAGCAGTTCTTC.

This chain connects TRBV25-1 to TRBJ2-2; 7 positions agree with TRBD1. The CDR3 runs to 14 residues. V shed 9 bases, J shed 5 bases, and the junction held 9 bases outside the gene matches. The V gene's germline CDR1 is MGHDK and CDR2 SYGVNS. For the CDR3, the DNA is TGTGCCAGTTGGGGACAGCCAGGGACCGGGGAGCTGTTTTTT. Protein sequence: CASWGQPGTGELFF. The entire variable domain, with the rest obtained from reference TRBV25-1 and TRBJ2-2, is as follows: EADIYQTPRYLVIGTGKKITLECSQTMGHDKMYWYQQDPGMELHLIHYSYGVNSTEKGDLSSESTVSRIRTEHFPLTLESARPSHTSQYLCASWGQPGTGELFFGEGSRLTVL.

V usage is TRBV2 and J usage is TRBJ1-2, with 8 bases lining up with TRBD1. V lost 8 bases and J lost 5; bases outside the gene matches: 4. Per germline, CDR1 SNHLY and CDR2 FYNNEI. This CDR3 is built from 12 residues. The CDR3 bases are TGTGCCAGCGGACAGGGCCATTATGGCTACACCTTC. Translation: CASGQGHYGYTF.

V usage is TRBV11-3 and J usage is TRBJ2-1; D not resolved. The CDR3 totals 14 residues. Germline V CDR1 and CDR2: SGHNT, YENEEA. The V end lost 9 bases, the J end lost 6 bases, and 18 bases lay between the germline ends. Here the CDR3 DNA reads TGTGCCAGTTCTCTCGAGGCCCGCGCCAATGAGCAGTTCTTC. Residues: CASSLEARANEQFF.

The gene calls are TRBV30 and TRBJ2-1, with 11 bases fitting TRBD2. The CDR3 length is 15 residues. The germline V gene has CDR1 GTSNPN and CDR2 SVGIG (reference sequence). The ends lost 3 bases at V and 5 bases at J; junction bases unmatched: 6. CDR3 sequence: CAWSTGTSGNNEQFF. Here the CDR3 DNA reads TGTGCCTGGAGCACCGGGACTAGCGGCAACAATGAGCAGTTCTTC.

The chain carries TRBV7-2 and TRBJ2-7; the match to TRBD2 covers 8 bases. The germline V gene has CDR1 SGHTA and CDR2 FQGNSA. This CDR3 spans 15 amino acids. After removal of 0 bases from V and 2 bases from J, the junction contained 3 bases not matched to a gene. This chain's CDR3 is CASSLAPGRAYEQYF. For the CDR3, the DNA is TGTGCCAGCAGCTTAGCCCCCGGGAGGGCCTACGAGCAGTACTTC.

CDR3 sequence (DNA): TGTGCCAGCAGCCGCCCGGGACATGCAACTTCACCCCTCCACTTT. It encodes CASSRPGHATSPLHF. The chain combines TRBV4-2 with TRBJ1-6; D might be TRBD1 (6 bases). The CDR3 covers 15 residues. The V gene's germline CDR1 is LGHNA and CDR2 YNFKEQ. Trimming removed 4 bases at V and 9 bases at J, with 16 bases between.

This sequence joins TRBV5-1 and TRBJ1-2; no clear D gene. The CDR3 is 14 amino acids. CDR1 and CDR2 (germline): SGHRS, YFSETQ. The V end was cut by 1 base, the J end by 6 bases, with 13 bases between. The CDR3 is CASSLLGRENGYTF. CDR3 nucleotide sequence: TGCGCCAGCAGCTTGTTAGGAAGGGAGAATGGCTACACCTTC. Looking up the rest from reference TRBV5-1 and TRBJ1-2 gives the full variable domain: KAGVTQTPRYLIKTRGQQVTLSCSPISGHRSVSWYQQTPGQGLQFLFEYFSETQRNKGNFPGRFSGRQFSNSRSEMNVSTLELGDSALYLCASSLLGRENGYTFGSGTRLTVV.